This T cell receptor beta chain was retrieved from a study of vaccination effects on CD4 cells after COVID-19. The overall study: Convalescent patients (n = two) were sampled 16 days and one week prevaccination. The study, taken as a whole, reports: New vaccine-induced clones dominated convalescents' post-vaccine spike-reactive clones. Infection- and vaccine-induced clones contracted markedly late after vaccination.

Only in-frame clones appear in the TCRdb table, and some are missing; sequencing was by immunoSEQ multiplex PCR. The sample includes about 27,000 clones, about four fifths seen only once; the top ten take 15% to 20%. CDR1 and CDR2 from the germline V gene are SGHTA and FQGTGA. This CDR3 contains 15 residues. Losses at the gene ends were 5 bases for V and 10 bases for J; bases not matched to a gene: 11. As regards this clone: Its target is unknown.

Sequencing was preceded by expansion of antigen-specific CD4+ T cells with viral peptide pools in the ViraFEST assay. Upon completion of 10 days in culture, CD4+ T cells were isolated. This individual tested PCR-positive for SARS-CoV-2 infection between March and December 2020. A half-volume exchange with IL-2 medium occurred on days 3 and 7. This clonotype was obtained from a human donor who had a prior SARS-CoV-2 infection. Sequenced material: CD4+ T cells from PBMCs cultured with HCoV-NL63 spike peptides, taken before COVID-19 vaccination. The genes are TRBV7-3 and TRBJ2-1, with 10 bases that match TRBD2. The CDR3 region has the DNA TGTGCCAGCAGCCCCAGTCTAGCGGGAGATCGGGAGCAGTTCTTC. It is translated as CASSPSLAGDREQFF.